This is a list of T cell receptor beta chains from one sample in a study of T cell changes during pregnancy in multiple sclerosis. Using immunoSEQ multiplex PCR, the repertoire was profiled, and TCRdb retains in-frame clones only, with some absent. The data contain tens of thousands of clones, roughly 96% of them singletons. The sample in question was peripheral blood, obtained in the second trimester of pregnancy. These TCRs come from a female donor with multiple sclerosis, enrolled in a pregnancy study. Both conserved end residues are part of each CDR3. D genes are given only for firm matches. Only part of the rows carry a size: once, few, many, or a class if the clone is expanded.

V	D	J	length	size	DNA	CDR3
TRBV4-1	.	TRBJ2-1	12	once	TGCGCCAGCAGCCAAGTAACGAGTGAGCAGTTCTTC	CASSQVTSEQFF
TRBV27	.	TRBJ2-2	14	.	TGTGCCAGCAGTTTAAGGGGAGGCACCGGGGAGCTGTTTTTT	CASSLRGGTGELFF
TRBV5-1	TRBD2	TRBJ2-7	15	.	TGCGCCAGCAGGAGACTAGCGGGGAATTCCTACGAGCAGTACTTC	CASRRLAGNSYEQYF
TRBV7-9	TRBD2	TRBJ2-5	13	.	TGTGCCAGCCGGGGGGATAGGCCAGAGACCCAGTACTTC	CASRGDRPETQYF
TRBV19	.	TRBJ2-2	12	.	TGTGCCAGTAGTATTGGGAGTAGGGAGCTGTTTTTT	CASSIGSRELFF
TRBV9	TRBD1	TRBJ2-1	15	.	TGTGCCAGCAGCGTAGGGTCAGGGGGTGTTCATGAGCAGTTCTTC	CASSVGSGGVHEQFF
TRBV2	TRBD1	TRBJ2-7	13	.	TGTGCCAGCAGGACAGGGGGACTTCGGGAGCAGTACTTC	CASRTGGLREQYF
TRBV4-2	TRBD1	TRBJ1-2	15	few	TGTGCCAGCAGCCAAGGCCCCGGACAGGGTAATGGCTACACCTTC	CASSQGPGQGNGYTF
TRBV7-2	.	TRBJ1-1	15	.	TGTGCCAGCAGCTTAAATCGACGGGCAAGGGGTGAAGCTTTCTTT	CASSLNRRARGEAFF
TRBV27	TRBD1	TRBJ2-6	13	.	TGTGCCAGCAGGGGGACAGGGGTCAACGTCCTGACTTTC	CASRGTGVNVLTF
TRBV25-1	.	TRBJ2-7	15	once	TGTGCCAGCAGTGAATCTCATTTAGGAGCCTACGAGCAGTACTTC	CASSESHLGAYEQYF
TRBV5-5	TRBD1	TRBJ2-7	13	.	TGTGCCAGCAGGGGGACAGGGCTCAACGAGCAGTACTTC	CASRGTGLNEQYF
TRBV6-1	TRBD1	TRBJ1-5	13	.	TGTGCCAGCAGTGACGACAGGGGACAGCCCCAGCATTTT	CASSDDRGQPQHF
TRBV2	.	TRBJ2-3	15	.	TGTGCCAGCAGTGAAGGGCGGGGCCGCACAGATACGCAGTATTTT	CASSEGRGRTDTQYF
TRBV2	TRBD1	TRBJ1-2	13	.	TGTGCCAGCAGCGACAGGGGGGGAGCGGACTACACCTTC	CASSDRGGADYTF
TRBV2	TRBD2	TRBJ2-3	16	.	TGTGCCAGCAGCGAAGGACTAGCAGCGTTCACAGATACGCAGTATTTT	CASSEGLAAFTDTQYF
TRBV11-2	.	TRBJ2-7	13	.	TGTGCCAGCAGCTTCGCCGGGACACCCGCTTTGTACTTC	CASSFAGTPALYF
TRBV10-3	TRBD1	TRBJ1-5	15	.	TGTGCCATCAGAGGGGACAGGGGGGACAATCAGCCCCAGCATTTT	CAIRGDRGDNQPQHF
TRBV5-1	.	TRBJ2-1	17	.	TGCGCCAGCAGCTTGGAAGGCGGGGGCCCTTCTTTTGGTGAGCAGTTCTTC	CASSLEGGGPSFGEQFF
TRBV19	.	TRBJ2-5	14	.	TGTGCCAGTAGCCTCTGGGGGCAACAAGAGACCCAGTACTTC	CASSLWGQQETQYF
TRBV9	TRBD1	TRBJ1-1	15	.	TGTGCCAGCAGCGGACAACAGGGGGCGGGCACTGAAGCTTTCTTT	CASSGQQGAGTEAFF
TRBV7-9	.	TRBJ2-5	15	once	TGTGCCAGCAGCCCCTCGAGAGCATTGATGGAGACCCAGTACTTC	CASSPSRALMETQYF
TRBV7-9	.	TRBJ2-7	12	.	TGTGCCAGCAGCCCGGAGCGATACGAGCAGTACTTC	CASSPERYEQYF
TRBV5-4	.	TRBJ1-3	15	.	TGTGCCAGCAGCTCACTAACAGGGCCTGGAAACACCATATATTTT	CASSSLTGPGNTIYF
TRBV4-3	.	TRBJ2-6	18	.	TGCGCCAGCAGCCCCCGCCTCTTCAGGGGCTCTGGGGCCAACGTCCTGACTTTC	CASSPRLFRGSGANVLTF
TRBV9	TRBD2	TRBJ2-2	17	.	TGTGCCAGCAGCGCTGGACTAGCGGGTTTCAACACCGGGGAGCTGTTTTTT	CASSAGLAGFNTGELFF
TRBV14	.	TRBJ2-7	16	.	TGTGCCAGCAGCCAAAACCCGGGAAGCCCCTCCTACGAGCAGTACTTC	CASSQNPGSPSYEQYF